Listed below are T cell receptor beta chains from one sample, sequenced in a study of regulatory T cells in long-lasting Graves disease. A single record per CDR3 protein comes from TCRdb applying MiXCR to the multiplex PCR reads. The sample yields under 800,000 distinct CDR3 sequences, less than 20% seen once. The sample was also reused in another study, on T cells in Graves' hyperthyroidism and ophthalmopathy.

The material was peripheral blood mononuclear cells (PBMCs), obtained at new diagnosis, from a patient treated with antithyroid drugs. These TCRs come from a woman aged 25 to 45 with Graves disease. Both conserved end residues are part of each CDR3. The order of the fields is D gene, V gene, CDR3 protein. The D gene is left open where the match is weak.

D gene: TRBD1; V gene: TRBV12-3/TRBV12-4; CDR3 protein: CASSMATGVYNEQFF
D gene: TRBD2; V gene: TRBV12-3/TRBV12-4; CDR3 protein: CASSLGSGRAYEQYF
D gene: TRBD1; V gene: TRBV3-1; CDR3 protein: CASSQGRGRFF
D gene: TRBD1; V gene: TRBV12-3/TRBV12-4; CDR3 protein: CASNLRDRLSYNEQFF
D gene: .; V gene: TRBV2; CDR3 protein: CASTPDRKAFF
D gene: .; V gene: TRBV20-1; CDR3 protein: CSARPQSTREQYF
D gene: TRBD2; V gene: TRBV7-3; CDR3 protein: CASSYLNLQREGPFFYETQYF
D gene: .; V gene: TRBV28; CDR3 protein: CASSSPWPTNEQYF
D gene: .; V gene: TRBV29-1; CDR3 protein: CSVKLAIPSYEQYF
D gene: TRBD1; V gene: TRBV24-1; CDR3 protein: CATSDPTGGRNTGELFF
D gene: .; V gene: TRBV7-2; CDR3 protein: CASGFGAWTASTDTQYF
D gene: .; V gene: TRBV30; CDR3 protein: CAWSGEETQYF
D gene: TRBD1; V gene: TRBV5-1; CDR3 protein: CASSDTGAYEQYF
D gene: .; V gene: TRBV3-1; CDR3 protein: CASSQADEPNEKLFF